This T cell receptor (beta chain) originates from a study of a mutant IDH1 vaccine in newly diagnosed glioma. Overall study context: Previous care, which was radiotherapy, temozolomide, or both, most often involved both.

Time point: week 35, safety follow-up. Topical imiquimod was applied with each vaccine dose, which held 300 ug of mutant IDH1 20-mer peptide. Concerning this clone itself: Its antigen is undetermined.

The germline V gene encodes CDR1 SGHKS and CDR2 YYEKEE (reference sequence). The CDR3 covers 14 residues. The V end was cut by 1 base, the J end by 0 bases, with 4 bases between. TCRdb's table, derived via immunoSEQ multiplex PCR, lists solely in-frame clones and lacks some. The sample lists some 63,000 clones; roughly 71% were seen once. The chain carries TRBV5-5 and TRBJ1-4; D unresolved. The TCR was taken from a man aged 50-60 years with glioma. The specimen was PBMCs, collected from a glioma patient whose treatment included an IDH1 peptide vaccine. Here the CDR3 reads CASSLSTTNEKLFF. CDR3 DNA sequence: TGTGCCAGCAGCTTGTCTACAACTAATGAAAAACTGTTTTTT.